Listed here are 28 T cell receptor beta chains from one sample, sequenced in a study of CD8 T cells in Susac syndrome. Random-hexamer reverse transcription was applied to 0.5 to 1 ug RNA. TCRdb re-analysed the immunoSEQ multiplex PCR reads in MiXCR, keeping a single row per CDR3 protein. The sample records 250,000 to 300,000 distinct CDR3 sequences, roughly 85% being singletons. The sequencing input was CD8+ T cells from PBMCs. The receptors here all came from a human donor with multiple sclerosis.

The CDR3: CASSQGRGPNEKLFF. CDR3 DNA: TGTGCCAGCAGCCAAGGGCGGGGTCCTAATGAAAAACTGTTTTTT. The chain joins TRBV14 to TRBJ1-4; unclear D gene. Deletions cut 1 base from V and 3 bases from J, with 9 bases between. Germline V gives CDR1 SGHDN, CDR2 FVKESK. CDR3 length: 15 residues.

The CDR3: CAWDIGGNTEAFF. The CDR3 DNA follows: TGTGCCTGGGACATCGGGGGGAACACTGAAGCTTTCTTT. The J gene is TRBJ1-1, the V gene TRBV30; a possible D gene is TRBD1 (5 bases). CDR1 and CDR2 from the germline V gene are GTSNPN and SVGIG (reference sequence). The CDR3 extends over 13 amino acids. Trimming removed 5 bases from V and 1 base from J, with 11 bases in between.

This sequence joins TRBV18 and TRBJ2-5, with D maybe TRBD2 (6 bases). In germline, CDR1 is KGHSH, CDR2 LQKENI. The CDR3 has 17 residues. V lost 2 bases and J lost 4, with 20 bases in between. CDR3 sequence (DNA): TGTGCCAGCTCACCAACGGGCGGAGGGCCCGTAGGAGAGACCCAGTACTTC. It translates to CASSPTGGGPVGETQYF.

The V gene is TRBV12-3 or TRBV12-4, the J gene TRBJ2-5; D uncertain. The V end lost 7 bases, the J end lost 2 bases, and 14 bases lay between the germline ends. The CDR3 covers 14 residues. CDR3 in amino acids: CASTLGSVQETQYF. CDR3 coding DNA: TGTGCCAGCACCCTAGGAAGCGTTCAAGAGACCCAGTACTTC.

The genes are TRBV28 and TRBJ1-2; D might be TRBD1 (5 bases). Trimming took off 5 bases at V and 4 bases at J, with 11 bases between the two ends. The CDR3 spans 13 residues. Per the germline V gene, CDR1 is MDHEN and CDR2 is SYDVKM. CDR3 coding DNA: TGTGCCAGCAGTGCCACTGGGACCTATGGCTACACCTTC. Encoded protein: CASSATGTYGYTF.

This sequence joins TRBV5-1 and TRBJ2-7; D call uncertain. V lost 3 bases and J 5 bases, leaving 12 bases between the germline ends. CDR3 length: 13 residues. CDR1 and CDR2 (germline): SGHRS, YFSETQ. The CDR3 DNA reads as TGCGCCAGCAGCTACGACAAGTTTAACGAGCAGTACTTC. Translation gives CASSYDKFNEQYF.

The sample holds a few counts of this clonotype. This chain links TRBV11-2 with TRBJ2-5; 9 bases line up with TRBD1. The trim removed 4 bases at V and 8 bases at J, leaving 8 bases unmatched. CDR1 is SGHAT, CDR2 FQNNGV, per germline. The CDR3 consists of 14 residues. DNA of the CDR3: TGTGCCAGCAGCTCGCCGGAACAGGGGGCCACCCAGTACTTC. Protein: CASSSPEQGATQYF.

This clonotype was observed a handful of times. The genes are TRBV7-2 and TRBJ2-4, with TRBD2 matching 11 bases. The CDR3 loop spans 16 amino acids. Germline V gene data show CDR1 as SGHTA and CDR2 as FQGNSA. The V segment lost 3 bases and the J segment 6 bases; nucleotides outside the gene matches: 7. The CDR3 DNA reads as TGTGCCAGCAGCTTGGTACTAGCGGGAGAGGGAAACATTCAGTACTTC. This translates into CASSLVLAGEGNIQYF.

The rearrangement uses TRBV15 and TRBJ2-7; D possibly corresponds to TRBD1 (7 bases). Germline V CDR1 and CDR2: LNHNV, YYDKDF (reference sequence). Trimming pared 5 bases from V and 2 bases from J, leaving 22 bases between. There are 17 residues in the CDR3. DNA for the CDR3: TGTGCCACCAGCGACCGCCTTGGGGGGACAGCTACCTACGAGCAGTACTTC. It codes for CATSDRLGGTATYEQYF.

Here the CDR3 DNA reads TGTGCCAGCTGGGACTCCCCCAATGAGCAGTTCTTC. This codes for CASWDSPNEQFF. The V and J genes are TRBV2 and TRBJ2-1; possible D gene TRBD2, 6 bases. Deletions cut 8 bases from V and 6 bases from J, with 11 bases between. Looked up from germline, CDR1 is SNHLY and CDR2 is FYNNEI. The CDR3 has 12 amino acids.

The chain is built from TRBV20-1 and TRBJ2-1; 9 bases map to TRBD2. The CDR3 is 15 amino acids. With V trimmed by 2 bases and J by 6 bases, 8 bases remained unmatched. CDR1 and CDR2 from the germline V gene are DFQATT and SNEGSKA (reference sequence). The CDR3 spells CSARRVAGVGNEQFF. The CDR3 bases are TGCAGTGCTAGAAGGGTAGCGGGAGTCGGCAATGAGCAGTTCTTC.

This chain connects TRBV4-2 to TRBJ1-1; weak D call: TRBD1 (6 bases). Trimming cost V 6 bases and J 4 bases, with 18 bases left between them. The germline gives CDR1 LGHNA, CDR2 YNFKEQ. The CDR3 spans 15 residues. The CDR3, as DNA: TGTGCCAGCAGGGCACCGGCAGGGGCTGTCACTGAAGCTTTCTTT. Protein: CASRAPAGAVTEAFF.

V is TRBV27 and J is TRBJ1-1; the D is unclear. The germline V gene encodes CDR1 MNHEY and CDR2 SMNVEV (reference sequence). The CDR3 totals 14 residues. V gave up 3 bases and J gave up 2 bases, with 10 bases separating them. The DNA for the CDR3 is TGTGCCAGCAGTTTTCTCCCCAGAAACACTGAAGCTTTCTTT. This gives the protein CASSFLPRNTEAFF.

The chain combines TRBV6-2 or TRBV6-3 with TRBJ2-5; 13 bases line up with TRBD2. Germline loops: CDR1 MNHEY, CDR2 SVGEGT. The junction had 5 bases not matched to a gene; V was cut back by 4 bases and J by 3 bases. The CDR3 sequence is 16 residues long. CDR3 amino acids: CASSSIGLAGEETQYF. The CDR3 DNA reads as TGTGCCAGCAGTTCGATAGGACTAGCGGGAGAAGAGACCCAGTACTTC.

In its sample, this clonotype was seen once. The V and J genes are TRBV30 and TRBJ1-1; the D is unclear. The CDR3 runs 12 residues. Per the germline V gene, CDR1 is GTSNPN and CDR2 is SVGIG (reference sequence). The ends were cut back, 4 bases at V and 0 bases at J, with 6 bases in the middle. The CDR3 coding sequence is TGTGCCTGGAACCCGATGAACACTGAAGCTTTCTTT. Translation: CAWNPMNTEAFF.

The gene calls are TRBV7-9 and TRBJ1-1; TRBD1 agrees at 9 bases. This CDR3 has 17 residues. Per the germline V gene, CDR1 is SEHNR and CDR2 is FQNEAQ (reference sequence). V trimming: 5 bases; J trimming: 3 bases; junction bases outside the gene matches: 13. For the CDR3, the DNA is TGTGCCAGCAGCCCCAAAGGACAGGGGTTGACGGACACTGAAGCTTTCTTT. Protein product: CASSPKGQGLTDTEAFF.

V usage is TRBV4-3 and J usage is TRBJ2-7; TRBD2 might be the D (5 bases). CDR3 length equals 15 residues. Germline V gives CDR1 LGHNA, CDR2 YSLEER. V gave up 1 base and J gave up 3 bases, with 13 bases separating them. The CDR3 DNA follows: TGCGCCAGCAGCCAAGGTGCCTGGGGAGACTACGAGCAGTACTTC. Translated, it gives CASSQGAWGDYEQYF.

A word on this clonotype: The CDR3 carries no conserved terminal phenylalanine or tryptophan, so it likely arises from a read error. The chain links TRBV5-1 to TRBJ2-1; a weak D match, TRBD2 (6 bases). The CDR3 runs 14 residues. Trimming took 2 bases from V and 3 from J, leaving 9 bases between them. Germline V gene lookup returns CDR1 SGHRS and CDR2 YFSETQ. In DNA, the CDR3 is TGCGCCAGCAGCTTCGGGGGAGGCTACAATGAGCAGTTCGTC. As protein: CASSFGGGYNEQFV.

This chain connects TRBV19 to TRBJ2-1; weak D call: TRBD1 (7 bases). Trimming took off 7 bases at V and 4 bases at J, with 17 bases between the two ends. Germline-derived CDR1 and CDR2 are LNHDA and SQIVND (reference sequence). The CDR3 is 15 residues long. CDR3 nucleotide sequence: TGTGCCAGTACCCCAGGGGGTAGCGGTTACAATGAGCAGTTCTTC. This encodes CASTPGGSGYNEQFF.

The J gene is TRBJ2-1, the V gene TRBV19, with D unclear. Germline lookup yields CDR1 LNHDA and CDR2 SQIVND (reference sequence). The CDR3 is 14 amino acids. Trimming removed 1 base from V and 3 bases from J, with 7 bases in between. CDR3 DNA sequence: TGTGCCAGTAGTATAGGTCCCGTCTACAATGAGCAGTTCTTC. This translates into CASSIGPVYNEQFF.

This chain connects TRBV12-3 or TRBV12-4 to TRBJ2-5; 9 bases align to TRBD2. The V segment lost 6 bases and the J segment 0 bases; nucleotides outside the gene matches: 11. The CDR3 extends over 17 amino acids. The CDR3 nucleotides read TGTGCCAGCAGCCCTAAAAGGAGCGGGGGGTACCAAGAGACCCAGTACTTC. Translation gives CASSPKRSGGYQETQYF.

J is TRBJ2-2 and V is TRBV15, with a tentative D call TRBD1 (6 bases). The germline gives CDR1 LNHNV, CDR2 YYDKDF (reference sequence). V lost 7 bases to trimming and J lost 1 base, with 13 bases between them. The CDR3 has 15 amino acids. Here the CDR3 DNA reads TGTGCCACCAATCCGGGACAAATGAACACCGGGGAGCTGTTTTTT. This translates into CATNPGQMNTGELFF. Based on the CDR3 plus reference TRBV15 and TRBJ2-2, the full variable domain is DAMVIQNPRYQVTQFGKPVTLSCSQTLNHNVMYWYQQKSSQAPKLLFHYYDKDFNNEADTPDNFQSRRPNTSFCFLDIRSPGLGDTAMYLCATNPGQMNTGELFFGEGSRLTVL.

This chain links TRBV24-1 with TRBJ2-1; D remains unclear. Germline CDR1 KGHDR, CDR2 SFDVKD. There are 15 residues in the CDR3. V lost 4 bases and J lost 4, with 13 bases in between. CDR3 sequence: CATSDFLSLYNEQFF. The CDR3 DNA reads TGTGCCACCAGTGACTTTCTTTCTTTATACAATGAGCAGTTCTTC.

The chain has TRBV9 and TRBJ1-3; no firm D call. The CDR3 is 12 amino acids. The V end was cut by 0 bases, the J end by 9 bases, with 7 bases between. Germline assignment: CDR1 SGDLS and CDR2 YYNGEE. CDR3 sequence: CASSVGSGTIYF. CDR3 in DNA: TGTGCCAGCAGCGTAGGGAGCGGCACCATATATTTT.

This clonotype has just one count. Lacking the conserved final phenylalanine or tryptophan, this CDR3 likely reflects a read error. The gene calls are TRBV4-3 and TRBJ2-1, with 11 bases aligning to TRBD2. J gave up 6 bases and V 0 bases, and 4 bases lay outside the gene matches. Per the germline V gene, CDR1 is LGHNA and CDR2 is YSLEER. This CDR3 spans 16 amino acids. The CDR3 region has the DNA TGCGCCAGCAGCCAAGATGGGACTAGCGGATTCAATGAGCAGTTCTCC. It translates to CASSQDGTSGFNEQFS.

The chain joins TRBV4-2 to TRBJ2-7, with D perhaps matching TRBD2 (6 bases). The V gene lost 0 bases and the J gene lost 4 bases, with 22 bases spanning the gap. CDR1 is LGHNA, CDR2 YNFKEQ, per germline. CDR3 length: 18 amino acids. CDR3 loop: CASSQDAGSVKPDYEQYF. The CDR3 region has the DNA TGTGCCAGCAGCCAAGATGCGGGGAGCGTAAAACCTGATTACGAGCAGTACTTC.

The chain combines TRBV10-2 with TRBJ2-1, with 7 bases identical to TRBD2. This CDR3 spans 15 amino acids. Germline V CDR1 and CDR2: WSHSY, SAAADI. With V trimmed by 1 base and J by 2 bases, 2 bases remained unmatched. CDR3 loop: CASSEFGLAYNEQFF. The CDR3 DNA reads TGCGCCAGCAGTGAGTTTGGACTAGCCTACAATGAGCAGTTCTTC.

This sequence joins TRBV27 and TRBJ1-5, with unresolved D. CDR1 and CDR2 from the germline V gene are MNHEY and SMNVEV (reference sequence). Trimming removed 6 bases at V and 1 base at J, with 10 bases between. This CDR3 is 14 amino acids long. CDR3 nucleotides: TGTGCCAGCAGCTCAATGGAGAGCAATCAGCCCCAGCATTTT. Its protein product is CASSSMESNQPQHF.